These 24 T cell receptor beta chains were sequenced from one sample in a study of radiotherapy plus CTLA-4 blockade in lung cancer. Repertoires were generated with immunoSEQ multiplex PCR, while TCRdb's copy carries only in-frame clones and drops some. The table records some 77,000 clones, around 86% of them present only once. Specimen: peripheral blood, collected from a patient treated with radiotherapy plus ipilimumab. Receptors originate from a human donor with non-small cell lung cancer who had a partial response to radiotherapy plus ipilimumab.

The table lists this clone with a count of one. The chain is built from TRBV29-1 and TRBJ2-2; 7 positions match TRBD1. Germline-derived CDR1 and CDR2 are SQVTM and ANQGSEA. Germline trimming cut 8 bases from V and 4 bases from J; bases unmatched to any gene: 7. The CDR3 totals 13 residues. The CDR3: CSSRTGATGELFF. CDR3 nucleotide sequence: TGCAGCTCTAGGACAGGCGCCACCGGGGAGCTGTTTTTT.

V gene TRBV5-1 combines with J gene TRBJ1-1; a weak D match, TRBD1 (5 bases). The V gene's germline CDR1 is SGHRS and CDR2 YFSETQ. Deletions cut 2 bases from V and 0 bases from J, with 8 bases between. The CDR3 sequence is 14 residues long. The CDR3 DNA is TGCGCCAGCAGCTTCCGACAGATGAACACTGAAGCTTTCTTT. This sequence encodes CASSFRQMNTEAFF.

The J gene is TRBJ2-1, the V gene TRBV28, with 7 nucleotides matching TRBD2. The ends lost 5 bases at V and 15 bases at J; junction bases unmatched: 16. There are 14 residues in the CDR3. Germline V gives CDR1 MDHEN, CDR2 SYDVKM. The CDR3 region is CASSQMRAGRLWFF. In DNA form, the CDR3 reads TGTGCCAGCAGTCAGATGAGAGCGGGAAGGCTTTGGTTCTTC.

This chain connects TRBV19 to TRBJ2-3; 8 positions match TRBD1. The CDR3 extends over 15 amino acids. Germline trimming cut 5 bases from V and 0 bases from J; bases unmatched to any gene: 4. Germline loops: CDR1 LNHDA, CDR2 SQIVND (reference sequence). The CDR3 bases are TGTGCCAGTAGTCCCGGGACAGGAAGCACAGATACGCAGTATTTT. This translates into CASSPGTGSTDTQYF. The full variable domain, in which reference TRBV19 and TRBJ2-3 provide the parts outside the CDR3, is DGGITQSPKYLFRKEGQNVTLSCEQNLNHDAMYWYRQDPGQGLRLIYYSQIVNDFQKGDIAEGYSVSREKKESFPLTVTSAQKNPTAFYLCASSPGTGSTDTQYFGPGTRLTVL.

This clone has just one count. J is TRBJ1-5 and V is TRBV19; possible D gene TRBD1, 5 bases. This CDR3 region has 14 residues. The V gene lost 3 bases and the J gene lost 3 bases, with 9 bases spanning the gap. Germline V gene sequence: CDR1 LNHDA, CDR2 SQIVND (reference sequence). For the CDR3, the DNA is TGTGCCAGTAGTATGTCGACAGCCAATCAGCCCCAGCATTTT. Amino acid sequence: CASSMSTANQPQHF.

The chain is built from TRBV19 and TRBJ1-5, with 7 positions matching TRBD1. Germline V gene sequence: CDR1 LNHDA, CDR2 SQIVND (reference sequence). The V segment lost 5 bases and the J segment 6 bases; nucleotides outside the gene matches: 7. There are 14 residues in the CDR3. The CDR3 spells CASSPQGVVQPQHF. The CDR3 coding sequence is TGTGCCAGTAGTCCCCAGGGGGTTGTTCAGCCCCAGCATTTT.

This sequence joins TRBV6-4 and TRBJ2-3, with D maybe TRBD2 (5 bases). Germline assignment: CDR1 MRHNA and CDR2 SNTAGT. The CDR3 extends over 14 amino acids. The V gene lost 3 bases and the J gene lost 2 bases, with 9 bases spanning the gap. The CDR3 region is CASSDWGATDTQYF. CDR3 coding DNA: TGTGCCAGCAGTGATTGGGGAGCCACAGATACGCAGTATTTT.

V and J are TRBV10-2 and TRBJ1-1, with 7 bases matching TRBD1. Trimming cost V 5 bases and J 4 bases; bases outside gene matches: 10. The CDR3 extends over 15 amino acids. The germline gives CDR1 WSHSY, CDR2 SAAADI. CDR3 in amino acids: CASSRDRAGGTEAFF. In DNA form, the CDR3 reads TGCGCCAGCAGTCGCGACAGGGCCGGAGGCACTGAAGCTTTCTTT.

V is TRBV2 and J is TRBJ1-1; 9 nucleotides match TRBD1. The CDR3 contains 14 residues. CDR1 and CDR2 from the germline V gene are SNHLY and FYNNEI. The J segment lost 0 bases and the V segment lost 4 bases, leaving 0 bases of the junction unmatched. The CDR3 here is CASSGTGVNTEAFF. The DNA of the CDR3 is TGTGCCAGCAGTGGGACAGGGGTGAACACTGAAGCTTTCTTT.

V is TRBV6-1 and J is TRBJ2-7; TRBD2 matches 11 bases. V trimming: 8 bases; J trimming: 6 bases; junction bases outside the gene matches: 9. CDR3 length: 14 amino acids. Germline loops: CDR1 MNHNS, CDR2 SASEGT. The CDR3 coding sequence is TGTGCCAGCCTATACCTAGCGGGAGGATCCGAGCAGTACTTC. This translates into CASLYLAGGSEQYF.

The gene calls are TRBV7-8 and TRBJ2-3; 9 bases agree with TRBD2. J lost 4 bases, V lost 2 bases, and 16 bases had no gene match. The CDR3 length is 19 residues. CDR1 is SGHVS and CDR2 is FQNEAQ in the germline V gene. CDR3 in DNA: TGTGCCAGCAGCTTACTGCGGGAGGGCCCCCTTCTCGTCCCAGATACGCAGTATTTT. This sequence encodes CASSLLREGPLLVPDTQYF.

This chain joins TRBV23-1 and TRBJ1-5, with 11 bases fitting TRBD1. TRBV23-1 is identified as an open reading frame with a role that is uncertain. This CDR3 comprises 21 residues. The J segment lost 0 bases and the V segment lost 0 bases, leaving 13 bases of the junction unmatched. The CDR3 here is CASSQSRPGQGGNYSNQPQHF. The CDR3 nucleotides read TGCGCCAGCAGTCAATCGCGGCCGGGACAGGGGGGGAACTATAGCAATCAGCCCCAGCATTTT.

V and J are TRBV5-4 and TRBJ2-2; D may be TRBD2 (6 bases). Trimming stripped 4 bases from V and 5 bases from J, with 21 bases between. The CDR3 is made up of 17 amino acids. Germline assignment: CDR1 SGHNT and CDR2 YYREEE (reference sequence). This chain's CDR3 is CASSPRTGTRLTGELFF. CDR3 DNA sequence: TGTGCCAGCAGCCCAAGAACCGGGACTCGTCTTACCGGGGAGCTGTTTTTT.

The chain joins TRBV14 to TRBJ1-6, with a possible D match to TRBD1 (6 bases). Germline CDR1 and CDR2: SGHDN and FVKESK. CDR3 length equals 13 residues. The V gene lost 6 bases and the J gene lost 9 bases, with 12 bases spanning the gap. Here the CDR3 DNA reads TGTGCCAGCAGTTGGGGGGGCGGTTCACCCCTCCACTTT. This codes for CASSWGGGSPLHF.

The CDR3 spells CASRGLFYEQYF. The DNA for the CDR3 is TGTGCCAGCAGGGGACTCTTCTACGAGCAGTACTTC. The chain links TRBV27 to TRBJ2-7, with D possibly matching TRBD2 (6 bases). Trimming pared 6 bases from V and 3 bases from J, leaving 9 bases between. Per germline, CDR1 MNHEY and CDR2 SMNVEV (reference sequence). CDR3 length: 12 amino acids.

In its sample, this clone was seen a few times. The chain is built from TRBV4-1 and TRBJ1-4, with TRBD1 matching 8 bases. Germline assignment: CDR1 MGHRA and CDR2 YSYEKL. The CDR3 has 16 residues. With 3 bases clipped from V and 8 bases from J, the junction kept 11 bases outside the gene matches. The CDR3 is CASSHGTGTGSEKLFF. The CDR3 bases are TGCGCCAGCAGCCACGGTACCGGGACAGGTTCCGAAAAACTGTTTTTT.

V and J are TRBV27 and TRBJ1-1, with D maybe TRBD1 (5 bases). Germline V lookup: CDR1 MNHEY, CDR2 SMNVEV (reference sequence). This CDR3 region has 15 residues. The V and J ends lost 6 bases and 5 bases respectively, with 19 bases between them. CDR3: CASRLWGERRTEAFF. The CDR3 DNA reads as TGTGCCAGCAGGTTGTGGGGGGAGAGAAGGACTGAAGCTTTCTTT.

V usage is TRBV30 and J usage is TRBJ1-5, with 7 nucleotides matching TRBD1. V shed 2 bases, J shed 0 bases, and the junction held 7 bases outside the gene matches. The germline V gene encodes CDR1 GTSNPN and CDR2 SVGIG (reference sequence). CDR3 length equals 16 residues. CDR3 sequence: CAWSLKQGNSNQPQHF. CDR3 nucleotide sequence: TGTGCCTGGAGTCTCAAACAGGGGAATAGCAATCAGCCCCAGCATTTT.

The CDR3 DNA reads TGTGCCACCAGCAGAGTAGCGGGAGTCAGTTTGCAGTACGTC. Protein: CATSRVAGVSLQYV. The chain uses TRBV15 and TRBJ2-7, with 9 bases lining up with TRBD2. The CDR3 consists of 14 residues. CDR1 and CDR2 (germline): LNHNV, YYDKDF (reference sequence). The ends lost 1 base at V and 9 bases at J; junction bases unmatched: 7.

The CDR3 DNA reads TGCGCCAGCAGACCGCCGGGACAGGGGAATGAAAAACTGTTTTTT. Protein product: CASRPPGQGNEKLFF. This chain links TRBV5-1 with TRBJ1-4, with 10 nucleotides matching TRBD1. The CDR3 covers 15 residues. In germline, CDR1 is SGHRS, CDR2 YFSETQ. J gave up 5 bases and V 5 bases, and 6 bases lay outside the gene matches.

The CDR3 sequence is CASSTGQPTTGELFF. The CDR3 nucleotides are TGTGCCAGCAGTACGGGACAGCCGACCACCGGGGAGCTGTTTTTT. The chain is built from TRBV28 and TRBJ2-2, with 7 bases matching TRBD1. Germline V CDR1 and CDR2: MDHEN, SYDVKM. V lost 5 bases, J lost 4 bases, and 7 bases stayed unmatched. The CDR3 runs to 15 residues.

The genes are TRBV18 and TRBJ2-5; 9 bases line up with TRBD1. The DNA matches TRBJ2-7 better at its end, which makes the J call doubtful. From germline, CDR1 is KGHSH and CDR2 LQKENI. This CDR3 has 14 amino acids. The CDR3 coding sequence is TGTGCCAGCTCAAACAGGGGGCGTCTCTACGAGCAGTACTTC. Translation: CASSNRGRLYEQYF.

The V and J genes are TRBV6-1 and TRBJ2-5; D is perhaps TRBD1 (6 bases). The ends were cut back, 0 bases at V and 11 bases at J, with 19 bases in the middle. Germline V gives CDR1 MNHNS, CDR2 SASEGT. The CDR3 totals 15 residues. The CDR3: CASSEAWTAAYGQYF. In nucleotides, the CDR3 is TGTGCCAGCAGTGAAGCATGGACAGCAGCCTACGGGCAGTACTTC.

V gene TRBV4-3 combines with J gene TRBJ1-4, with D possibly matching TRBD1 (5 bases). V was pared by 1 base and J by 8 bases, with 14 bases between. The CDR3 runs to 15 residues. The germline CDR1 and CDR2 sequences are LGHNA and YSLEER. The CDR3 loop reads CASSQGSRAGEKLFF. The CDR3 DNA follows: TGCGCCAGCAGCCAAGGTTCCAGGGCGGGGGAAAAACTGTTTTTT.